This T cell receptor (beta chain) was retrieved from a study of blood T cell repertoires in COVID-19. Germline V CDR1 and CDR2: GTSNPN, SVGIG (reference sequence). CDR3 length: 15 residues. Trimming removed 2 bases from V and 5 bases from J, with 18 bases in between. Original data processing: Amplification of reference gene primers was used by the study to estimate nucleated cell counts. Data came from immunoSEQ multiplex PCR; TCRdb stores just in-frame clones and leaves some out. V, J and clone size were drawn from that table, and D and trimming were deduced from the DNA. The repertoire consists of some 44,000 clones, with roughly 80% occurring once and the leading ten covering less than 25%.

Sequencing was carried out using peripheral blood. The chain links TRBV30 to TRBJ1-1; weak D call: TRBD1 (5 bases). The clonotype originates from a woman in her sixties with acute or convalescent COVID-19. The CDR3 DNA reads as TGTGCCTGGAGTCCTAATAAAAGGGGTCGGACTGAAGCTTTCTTT. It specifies CAWSPNKRGRTEAFF.